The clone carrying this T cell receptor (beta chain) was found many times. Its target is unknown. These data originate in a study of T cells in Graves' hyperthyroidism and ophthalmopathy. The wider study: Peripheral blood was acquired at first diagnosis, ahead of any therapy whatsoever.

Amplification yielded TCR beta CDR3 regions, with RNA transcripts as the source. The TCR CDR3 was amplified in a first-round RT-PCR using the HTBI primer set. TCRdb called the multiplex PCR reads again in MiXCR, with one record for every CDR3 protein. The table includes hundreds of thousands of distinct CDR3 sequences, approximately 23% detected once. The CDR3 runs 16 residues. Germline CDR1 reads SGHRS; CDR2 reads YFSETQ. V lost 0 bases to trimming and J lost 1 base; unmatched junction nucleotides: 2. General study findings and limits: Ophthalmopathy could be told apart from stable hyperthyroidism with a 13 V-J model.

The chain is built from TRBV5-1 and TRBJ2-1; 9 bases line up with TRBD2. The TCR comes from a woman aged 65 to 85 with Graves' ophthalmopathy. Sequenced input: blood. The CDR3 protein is CASSLVAGGSYNEQFF. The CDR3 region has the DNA TGCGCCAGCAGCTTGGTGGCGGGAGGGTCCTACAATGAGCAGTTCTTC.